This TCR beta chain was retrieved from a study of CD8+CD57+ T cells in acquired aplastic anemia. Deletions cut 1 base from V and 6 bases from J, with 10 bases between. Germline V gene sequence: CDR1 SGHNT, CDR2 YYREEE (reference sequence). This CDR3 contains 14 residues. Selection for sequencing was limited to patients who had shown CD8+CD57+ cell expansion by flow cytometry. Severe acquired aplastic anemia was present in every patient. Patients had not yet gotten any therapy when their blood was taken for sampling. Template material for TCR beta VDJ and CDR3 profiling consisted of genomic DNA. MiXCR, applied by TCRdb to the reads, yields one record per CDR3 protein. The sample has approximately 190,000 distinct CDR3 sequences; around 45% are singletons. This clonotype was counted at least ten times.

The chain combines TRBV5-4 with TRBJ1-4, with D unresolved. The TCR was taken from a human donor with aplastic anemia. The material sequenced was sorted CD4+, CD8+, or CD8+CD57+ T cells (not recorded which) from PBMCs. This CDR3 reads CASSLSSGDEKLFF. CDR3 DNA sequence: TGTGCCAGCAGCTTGAGCAGTGGAGATGAAAAACTGTTTTTT.